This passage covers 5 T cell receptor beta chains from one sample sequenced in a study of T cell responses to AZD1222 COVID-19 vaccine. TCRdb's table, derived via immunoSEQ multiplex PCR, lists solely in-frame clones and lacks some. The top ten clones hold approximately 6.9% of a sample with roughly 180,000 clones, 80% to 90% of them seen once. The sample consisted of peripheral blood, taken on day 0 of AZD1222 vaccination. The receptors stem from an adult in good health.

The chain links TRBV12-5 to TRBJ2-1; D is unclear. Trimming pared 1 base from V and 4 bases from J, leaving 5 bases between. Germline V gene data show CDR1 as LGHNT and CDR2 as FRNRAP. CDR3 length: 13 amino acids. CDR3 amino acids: CASGLAEYNEQFF. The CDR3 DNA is TGTGCTAGTGGTTTGGCTGAATACAATGAGCAGTTCTTC.

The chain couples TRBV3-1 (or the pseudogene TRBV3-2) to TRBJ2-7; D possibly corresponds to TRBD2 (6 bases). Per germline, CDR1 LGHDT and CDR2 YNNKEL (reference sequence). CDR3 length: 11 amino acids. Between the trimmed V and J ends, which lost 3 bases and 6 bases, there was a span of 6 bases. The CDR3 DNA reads TGTGCCAGCAGCCAGGGAGGCGAGCAGTACGTC. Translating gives CASSQGGEQYV.

The CDR3 nucleotides read TGCGCCAGCAGCTTGGTTCCGGGGAACACTGAAGCTTTCTTT. Its translation: CASSLVPGNTEAFF. The chain links TRBV5-1 to TRBJ1-1, with unresolved D. This CDR3 is built from 14 residues. From germline, CDR1 is SGHRS and CDR2 YFSETQ. The ends were cut back, 0 bases at V and 1 base at J, with 7 bases in the middle.

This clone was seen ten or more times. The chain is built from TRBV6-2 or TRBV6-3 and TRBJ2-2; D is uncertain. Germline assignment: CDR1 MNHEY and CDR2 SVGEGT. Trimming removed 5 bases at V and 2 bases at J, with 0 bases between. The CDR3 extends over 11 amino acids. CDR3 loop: CASSNTGELFF. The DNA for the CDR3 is TGTGCCAGCAGTAACACCGGGGAGCTGTTTTTT.

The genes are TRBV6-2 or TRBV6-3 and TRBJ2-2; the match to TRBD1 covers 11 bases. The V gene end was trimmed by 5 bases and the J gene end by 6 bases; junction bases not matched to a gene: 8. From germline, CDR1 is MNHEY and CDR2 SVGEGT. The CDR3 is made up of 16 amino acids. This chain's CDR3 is CASSPGTGGVPGELFF. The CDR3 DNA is TGTGCCAGCAGTCCAGGGACAGGGGGTGTGCCCGGGGAGCTGTTTTTT.